The 14 T cell receptor beta chains below come from one sample, sequenced in a study of blood T cell repertoires in COVID-19. The assay was immunoSEQ multiplex PCR, and TCRdb's table has in-frame clones only and misses some. The sample records 200,000 to 300,000 clones, 87% being singletons. Sequencing was done on a sample of peripheral blood. Receptor source: a woman in her fifties or sixties with acute or convalescent COVID-19.

This clone was observed once. The rearrangement links TRBV28 to TRBJ2-7; 7 bases match TRBD1. The germline V gene encodes CDR1 MDHEN and CDR2 SYDVKM. Unmatched junction bases numbered 15, after V lost 7 bases and J lost 3 bases. CDR3 length equals 16 residues. The CDR3 DNA reads as TGTGCCAGCAATACGCCCGAAAGACAGGGAAACTACGAGCAGTACTTC. Translating it yields CASNTPERQGNYEQYF.

CDR3 sequence (DNA): TGTGCCAGCAGCCAAAGGAAAGGGGCAATGAACACTGAAGCTTTCTTT. This gives the protein CASSQRKGAMNTEAFF. This rearrangement joins TRBV16 to TRBJ1-1; D may be TRBD1 (5 bases). This CDR3 region has 16 residues. CDR1 is KGHSY, CDR2 FQNENV, per germline. The V end lost 2 bases, the J end lost 0 bases, and 13 bases lay between the germline ends.

This rearrangement joins TRBV7-9 to TRBJ2-1; possible D gene TRBD1, 5 bases. CDR1 is SEHNR and CDR2 is FQNEAQ in the germline V gene (reference sequence). Trimming took off 5 bases at V and 0 bases at J, with 20 bases between the two ends. The length of the CDR3 is 18 residues. The CDR3 region is CASSQTVVFVNSYNEQFF. CDR3 coding DNA: TGTGCCAGCAGCCAGACAGTGGTCTTCGTAAACTCCTACAATGAGCAGTTCTTC.

The chain joins TRBV15 to TRBJ1-1; maybe TRBD1 (6 bases). CDR3 length: 14 amino acids. With 1 base removed from V and 5 bases from J, the gap between germline ends came to 11 bases. Germline V lookup: CDR1 LNHNV, CDR2 YYDKDF (reference sequence). The CDR3 DNA is TGTGCCACCAGCAGAGTAGGGGGAGGGACTGAAGCTTTCTTT. Residues: CATSRVGGGTEAFF.

As DNA, the CDR3 is TGTGCCAGCAGCGGATGGACAGGGACAAACACCGGGGAGCTGTTTTTT. The encoded protein is CASSGWTGTNTGELFF. The chain links TRBV11-3 to TRBJ2-2; 8 bases line up with TRBD1. This CDR3 spans 16 amino acids. The ends lost 5 bases at V and 2 bases at J; junction bases unmatched: 7. CDR1 is SGHNT, CDR2 YENEEA, per germline. The full variable domain, with the rest looked up from reference TRBV11-3 and TRBJ2-2, is EAGVVQSPRYKIIEKKQPVAFWCNPISGHNTLYWYLQNLGQGPELLIRYENEEAVDDSQLPKDRFSAERLKGVDSTLKIQPAELGDSAVYLCASSGWTGTNTGELFFGEGSRLTVL.

J is TRBJ2-2 and V is TRBV11-2; TRBD1 matches 7 bases. The V and J ends lost 7 bases and 3 bases, in that order; junction bases with no gene match: 17. Germline CDR1 reads SGHAT; CDR2 reads FQNNGV. This CDR3 comprises 18 residues. This chain's CDR3 is CASKRQGQGRLDTGELFF. CDR3 DNA sequence: TGTGCCAGCAAAAGACAGGGTCAAGGAAGGCTAGACACCGGGGAGCTGTTTTTT. Looking up the rest from reference TRBV11-2 and TRBJ2-2 gives the full variable domain: EAGVAQSPRYKIIEKRQSVAFWCNPISGHATLYWYQQILGQGPKLLIQFQNNGVVDDSQLPKDRFSAERLKGVDSTLKIQPAKLEDSAVYLCASKRQGQGRLDTGELFFGEGSRLTVL.

This chain joins TRBV3-1 (or the pseudogene TRBV3-2) and TRBJ1-1; 7 bases agree with TRBD1. This CDR3 is built from 14 residues. With 1 base clipped from V and 4 bases from J, the junction kept 3 bases outside the gene matches. Germline-derived CDR1 and CDR2 are LGHDT and YNNKEL (reference sequence). DNA of the CDR3: TGTGCCAGCAGCCAAGTGCAGGGGGTCACTGAAGCTTTCTTT. Translation: CASSQVQGVTEAFF.

The chain joins TRBV9 to TRBJ1-2, with a possible D match to TRBD1 (5 bases). Germline V gene data show CDR1 as SGDLS and CDR2 as YYNGEE. The CDR3 is 12 residues long. Trimming took 4 bases from V and 2 from J, leaving 6 bases between them. The CDR3 DNA sequence: TGTGCCAGCAGCCCAGGGAACTATGGCTACACCTTC. Encoded protein: CASSPGNYGYTF. Full variable domain (rest looked up from reference TRBV9 and TRBJ1-2): DSGVTQTPKHLITATGQRVTLRCSPRSGDLSVYWYQQSLDQGLQFLIQYYNGEERAKGNILERFSAQQFPDLHSELNLSSLELGDSALYFCASSPGNYGYTFGSGTRLTVV.

The chain carries TRBV2 and TRBJ1-2; D not resolved. V was pared by 4 bases and J by 4 bases, with 13 bases between. The CDR3 length is 14 residues. Germline-derived CDR1 and CDR2 are SNHLY and FYNNEI. CDR3 in DNA: TGTGCCAGCAGTGTATCGGGTGAAGGCTATGGCTACACCTTC. It encodes CASSVSGEGYGYTF.

CDR3 nucleotide sequence: TGTGCCAGCAGGGAGACTGCCAGCTCCTACAATGAGCAGTTCTTC. This sequence encodes CASRETASSYNEQFF. This sequence joins TRBV2 and TRBJ2-1, with D unclear. Germline V lookup: CDR1 SNHLY, CDR2 FYNNEI. This CDR3 comprises 15 residues. Trimming stripped 6 bases from V and 0 bases from J, with 12 bases between.

In its sample, this clone was seen once. The rearrangement uses TRBV6-5 and TRBJ2-2; weak D call: TRBD1 (6 bases). The CDR3 runs 14 residues. Germline-derived CDR1 and CDR2 are MNHEY and SVGAGI. Trimming cost V 6 bases and J 4 bases, with 12 bases left between them. The CDR3 sequence is CASSDRSSTGELFF. The CDR3 nucleotides are TGTGCCAGCAGCGACAGGTCGTCCACCGGGGAGCTGTTTTTT.

The chain is built from TRBV11-2 and TRBJ2-1, with 10 nucleotides matching TRBD2. The CDR3 loop spans 19 amino acids. V shed 1 base and J 0 bases; nucleotides not matched to a gene: 9. CDR1 is SGHAT and CDR2 is FQNNGV in the germline V gene. For the CDR3, the DNA is TGTGCCAGCAGCTTAGTATTAGCGGGAGGCTTCTCCTCCTACAATGAGCAGTTCTTC. Encoded protein: CASSLVLAGGFSSYNEQFF.

This clone was found once. The chain combines TRBV5-1 with TRBJ1-1, with TRBD1 matching 8 bases. Germline trimming cut 4 bases from V and 1 base from J; bases unmatched to any gene: 6. This CDR3 comprises 15 residues. Germline V gene lookup returns CDR1 SGHRS and CDR2 YFSETQ. CDR3 amino acids: CASSDPGTGNTEAFF. The CDR3 DNA sequence: TGCGCCAGCAGCGACCCAGGGACAGGGAACACTGAAGCTTTCTTT.

The chain recombines TRBV30 with TRBJ2-7, with 10 positions matching TRBD2. The V and J ends lost 5 bases and 2 bases, in that order; junction bases with no gene match: 6. The CDR3 runs 14 residues. Germline lookup yields CDR1 GTSNPN and CDR2 SVGIG (reference sequence). The chain's CDR3 is CAWEEAGGAYEQYF. CDR3 coding DNA: TGTGCCTGGGAAGAAGCGGGAGGGGCCTACGAGCAGTACTTC.